One and the same sample provided the 7 T cell receptor beta chains below, sequenced in a study of cytomegalovirus exposure and HLA in healthy donors. Amplification used 60 Vbeta primers and 13 Jbeta primers. Clones were sequenced by immunoSEQ multiplex PCR, and TCRdb holds only the in-frame ones, with some missing. Counted here are approximately 150,000 clones, roughly 80% occurring once; the ten biggest clones make up 0.94%. Sequencing was carried out using PBMCs. These receptors came from a woman aged 60 to 75 in good health and CMV-seronegative.

This clone is a singleton in its sample. This chain uses TRBV5-1 with TRBJ1-5, with a weak D call TRBD1 (5 bases). V dropped 5 bases and J dropped 6 bases, with 15 bases sitting between them. The CDR3 loop spans 14 amino acids. Germline CDR1 and CDR2: SGHRS and YFSETQ. DNA for the CDR3: TGCGCCAGCAGTTCCGCCGTGGGGGGTCAGCCCCAGCATTTT. Translation gives CASSSAVGGQPQHF.

The chain employs TRBV7-9 and TRBJ2-1; 11 bases fit TRBD1. V lost 1 base to trimming and J lost 3 bases; unmatched junction nucleotides: 5. The CDR3 has 17 amino acids. CDR1 is SEHNR and CDR2 is FQNEAQ in the germline V gene (reference sequence). The CDR3 loop is CASSLVIGTGGYNEQFF. In nucleotides, the CDR3 is TGTGCCAGCAGCTTAGTCATTGGGACAGGGGGCTACAATGAGCAGTTCTTC.

Notes on this clone: The same CDR3 arises from other DNA sequences in this sample as well. The chain employs TRBV19 and TRBJ2-5, with a possible D match to TRBD2 (5 bases). The CDR3 sequence is 16 residues long. Trimming pared 7 bases from V and 4 bases from J, leaving 22 bases between. Per the germline V gene, CDR1 is LNHDA and CDR2 is SQIVND (reference sequence). CDR3 residues: CASTMGALSPGETQYF. The CDR3 DNA reads as TGTGCCAGTACCATGGGAGCTCTCTCACCCGGAGAGACCCAGTACTTC.

V usage is TRBV29-1 and J usage is TRBJ2-7; D perhaps matches TRBD2 (6 bases). Germline CDR1 and CDR2: SQVTM and ANQGSEA. The ends were cut back, 7 bases at V and 4 bases at J, with 17 bases in the middle. This CDR3 is built from 13 residues. The CDR3 here is CSAGPGGGYEQYF. The CDR3 DNA reads TGCAGCGCCGGACCCGGGGGTGGGTACGAGCAGTACTTC.

The chain combines TRBV6-1 with TRBJ1-5, with 7 positions matching TRBD1. The CDR3 extends over 17 amino acids. Unmatched junction bases numbered 8, after V lost 1 base and J lost 2 bases. From germline, CDR1 is MNHNS and CDR2 SASEGT. The chain's CDR3 is CASSEGRRGNGNQPQHF. CDR3 nucleotides: TGTGCCAGCAGTGAAGGGCGCAGGGGGAATGGCAATCAGCCCCAGCATTTT.

The rearrangement uses TRBV5-1 and TRBJ1-4; 8 bases are shared with TRBD1. CDR1 SGHRS and CDR2 YFSETQ come from the germline V gene. This CDR3 is 15 amino acids long. J was trimmed by 3 bases and V by 2 bases; bases with no gene match: 3. CDR3 DNA: TGCGCCAGCAGCTTTACAGGGGGGGCTAATGAAAAACTGTTTTTT. This sequence encodes CASSFTGGANEKLFF.

The chain employs TRBV5-1 and TRBJ2-3, with D tentatively TRBD2 (6 bases). V was shortened by 1 base and J by 5 bases, with 17 bases between the two germline ends. The CDR3 loop spans 16 amino acids. Germline V gives CDR1 SGHRS, CDR2 YFSETQ. In DNA, the CDR3 is TGCGCCAGCAGCTTGCCGGAGGGGATTCTGGGAGATACGCAGTATTTT. It specifies CASSLPEGILGDTQYF.